This TCR beta chain is drawn from a study of cytomegalovirus exposure and HLA in healthy donors. Study-wide results and caveats: The study designated roughly 150 TCR beta chains cytomegalovirus-associated.

The V gene lost 6 bases and the J gene lost 5 bases, with 10 bases spanning the gap. Germline assignment: CDR1 DFQATT and CDR2 SNEGSKA (reference sequence). There are 11 residues in the CDR3. The PCR ran on 60 Vbeta and 13 Jbeta primers. TCRdb keeps only in-frame clones here, not all; method: immunoSEQ multiplex PCR. The sample has 150,000 to 200,000 clones, around 77% seen once. Of note for this clone: Its antigen remains unidentified.

The clonotype originates from a woman aged 25-40 years in good health and CMV-seronegative. This chain uses TRBV20-1 with TRBJ1-2, with D uncertain. The specimen sequenced was PBMCs. CDR3 nucleotides: TGCAGTGCCCCGATAGATTATGGCTACACCTTC. Its translation: CSAPIDYGYTF.